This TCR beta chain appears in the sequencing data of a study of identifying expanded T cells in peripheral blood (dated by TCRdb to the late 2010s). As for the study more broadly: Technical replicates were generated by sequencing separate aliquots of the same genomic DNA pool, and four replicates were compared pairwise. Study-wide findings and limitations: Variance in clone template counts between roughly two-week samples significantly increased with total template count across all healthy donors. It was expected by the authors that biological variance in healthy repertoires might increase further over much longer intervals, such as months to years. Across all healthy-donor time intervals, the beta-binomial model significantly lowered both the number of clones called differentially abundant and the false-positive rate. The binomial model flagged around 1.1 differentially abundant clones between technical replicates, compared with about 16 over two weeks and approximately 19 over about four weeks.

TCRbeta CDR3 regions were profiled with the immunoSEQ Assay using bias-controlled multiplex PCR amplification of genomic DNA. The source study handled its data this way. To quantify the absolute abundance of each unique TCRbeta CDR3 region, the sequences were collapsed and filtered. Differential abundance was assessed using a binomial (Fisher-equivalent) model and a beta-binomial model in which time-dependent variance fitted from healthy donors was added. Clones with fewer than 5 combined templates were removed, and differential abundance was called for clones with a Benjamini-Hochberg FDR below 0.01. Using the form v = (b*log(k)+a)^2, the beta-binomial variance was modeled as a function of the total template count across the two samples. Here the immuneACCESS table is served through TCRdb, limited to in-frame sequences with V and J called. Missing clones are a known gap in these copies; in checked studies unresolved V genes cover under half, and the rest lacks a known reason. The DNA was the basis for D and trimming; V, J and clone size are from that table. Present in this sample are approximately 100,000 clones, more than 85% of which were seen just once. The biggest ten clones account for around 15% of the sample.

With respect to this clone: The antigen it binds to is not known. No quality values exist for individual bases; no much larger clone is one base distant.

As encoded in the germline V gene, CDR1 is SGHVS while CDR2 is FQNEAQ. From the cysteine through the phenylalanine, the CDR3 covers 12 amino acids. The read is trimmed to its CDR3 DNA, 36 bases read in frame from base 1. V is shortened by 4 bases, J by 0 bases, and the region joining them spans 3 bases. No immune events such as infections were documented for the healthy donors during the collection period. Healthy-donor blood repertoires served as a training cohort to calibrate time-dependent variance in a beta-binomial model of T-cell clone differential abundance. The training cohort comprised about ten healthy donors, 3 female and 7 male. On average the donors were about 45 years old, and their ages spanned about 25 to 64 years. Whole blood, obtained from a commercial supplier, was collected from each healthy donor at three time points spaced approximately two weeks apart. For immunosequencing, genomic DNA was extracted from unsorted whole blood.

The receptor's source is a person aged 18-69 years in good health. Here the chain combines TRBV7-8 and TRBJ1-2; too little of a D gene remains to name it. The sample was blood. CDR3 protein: CASSSTNYGYTF. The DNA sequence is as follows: TGTGCCAGCAGCTCCACTAACTATGGCTACACCTTC. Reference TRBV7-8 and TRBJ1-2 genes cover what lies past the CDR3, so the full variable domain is GAGVSQSPRYKVAKRGQDVALRCDPISGHVSLFWYQQALGQGPEFLTYFQNEAQLDKSGLPSDRFFAERPEGSVSTLKIQRTQQEDSAVYLCASSSTNYGYTFGSGTRLTVV.